Listed below are T cell receptor beta chains from one sample, sequenced in a study of long-term antiretroviral therapy in people with HIV. Sequencing used immunoSEQ multiplex PCR; TCRdb keeps in-frame clones, though not all of them. The table includes about 11,000 clones, roughly three quarters detected once. The starting material was unsorted PBMCs, obtained at the start of antiretroviral therapy, before treatment. The receptors derive from a young man with HIV. CDR3s include the opening cysteine and the closing phenylalanine or tryptophan. A D gene is named only where the DNA matches it firmly. The listing skips clone size in some rows; elsewhere it reads once, few, many or a size class.

CDR3nt: TGCGCCAGCAGCTTGGGAAGGGGGCCCTCCTTAAACACCGGGGAGCTGTTTTTT
CDR3aa: CASSLGRGPSLNTGELFF
d_gene: TRBD1
j_gene: TRBJ2-2
abundance: once
v_gene: TRBV5-1
len: 18

CDR3nt: TGTGCCAGCAGTTTAGACGGCCGCCTCGACGAGCAGTACTTC
CDR3aa: CASSLDGRLDEQYF
d_gene: .
j_gene: TRBJ2-7
abundance: .
v_gene: TRBV6-5
len: 14

CDR3nt: TGTGCCAGCAGTTACTCAGCCGGTTCCTACGAGCAGTACTTC
CDR3aa: CASSYSAGSYEQYF
d_gene: .
j_gene: TRBJ2-7
abundance: few
v_gene: TRBV6-6
len: 14

CDR3nt: TGTGCCAGCAGTTACCTCCCGGCTAGCGGGGGAACGCAGTACTTC
CDR3aa: CASSYLPASGGTQYF
d_gene: TRBD2
j_gene: TRBJ2-7
abundance: few
v_gene: TRBV6-6
len: 15

CDR3nt: TGTGCCAGCAGCTTAGAGAATGAGCAGTTCTTC
CDR3aa: CASSLENEQFF
d_gene: .
j_gene: TRBJ2-1
abundance: .
v_gene: TRBV7-9
len: 11

CDR3nt: TGTGCCAGTAGAGCTAGCGGGACAGATACGCAGTATTTT
CDR3aa: CASRASGTDTQYF
d_gene: TRBD2
j_gene: TRBJ2-3
abundance: .
v_gene: TRBV19
len: 13

CDR3nt: TGCGCCAGCAGTGAGTCCGGGACTAACTACGAGCAGTACTTC
CDR3aa: CASSESGTNYEQYF
d_gene: TRBD2
j_gene: TRBJ2-7
abundance: .
v_gene: TRBV10-1
len: 14

CDR3nt: TGTGCCAGCAGCCACCCTCGGAGGGAGCAGTACTTC
CDR3aa: CASSHPRREQYF
d_gene: .
j_gene: TRBJ2-7
abundance: .
v_gene: TRBV5-5
len: 12

CDR3nt: TGTGCCAGCAGCACTAGTAGCGGGATCACCTACAATGAGCAGTTCTTC
CDR3aa: CASSTSSGITYNEQFF
d_gene: TRBD2
j_gene: TRBJ2-1
abundance: .
v_gene: TRBV7-9
len: 16

CDR3nt: TGTGCCATCAGTTTAGCTCCAGATACGCAGTATTTT
CDR3aa: CAISLAPDTQYF
d_gene: .
j_gene: TRBJ2-3
abundance: .
v_gene: TRBV10-3
len: 12

CDR3nt: TGTGCCAGCAGCTCCGGACTAGCGGGAGAGGGGGCCAACAATGAGCAGTTCTTC
CDR3aa: CASSSGLAGEGANNEQFF
d_gene: TRBD2
j_gene: TRBJ2-1
abundance: .
v_gene: TRBV7-3
len: 18

CDR3nt: TGCGCCAGCAGCTCCGCGCTTCCCAATGAGCAGTTCTTC
CDR3aa: CASSSALPNEQFF
d_gene: .
j_gene: TRBJ2-1
abundance: .
v_gene: TRBV5-1
len: 13

CDR3nt: TGTGCCAGCAGCTTAGGTGAGGGCTACGAGCAGTACTTC
CDR3aa: CASSLGEGYEQYF
d_gene: .
j_gene: TRBJ2-7
abundance: .
v_gene: TRBV5-6
len: 13

CDR3nt: TGTGCCAGCAGCTTAGGCCCCCTAGACGGGTCGATTAATTACGAGCAGTACTTC
CDR3aa: CASSLGPLDGSINYEQYF
d_gene: .
j_gene: TRBJ2-7
abundance: .
v_gene: TRBV7-8
len: 18

CDR3nt: TGTGCCAGCAGCGTCGGGACTACAGACACAGATACGCAGTATTTT
CDR3aa: CASSVGTTDTDTQYF
d_gene: TRBD2
j_gene: TRBJ2-3
abundance: .
v_gene: TRBV9
len: 15

CDR3nt: TGTGCCAGCAGCTTGGGCCCCGGGACAGGTACGAGCACAGATACGCAGTATTTT
CDR3aa: CASSLGPGTGTSTDTQYF
d_gene: TRBD1
j_gene: TRBJ2-3
abundance: .
v_gene: TRBV7-9
len: 18

CDR3nt: TGTGCCAGCACCCGGACGGGCGGAGGCGAGCAGTACTTC
CDR3aa: CASTRTGGGEQYF
d_gene: .
j_gene: TRBJ2-7
abundance: .
v_gene: TRBV5-6
len: 13

CDR3nt: TGTGCCAGCACCCTGAGGGGACTAGCAAACAATGAGCAGTTCTTC
CDR3aa: CASTLRGLANNEQFF
d_gene: TRBD2
j_gene: TRBJ2-1
abundance: .
v_gene: TRBV5-4
len: 15

CDR3nt: TGTGCCAGCAGCTTACTAGCGCGGGAGAGGAACGAGCAGTACTTC
CDR3aa: CASSLLARERNEQYF
d_gene: TRBD2
j_gene: TRBJ2-7
abundance: .
v_gene: TRBV7-2
len: 15

CDR3nt: TGCGCCAGCAGCCAAGAGGTTAGAAGTTCCTACAATGAGCAGTTCTTC
CDR3aa: CASSQEVRSSYNEQFF
d_gene: .
j_gene: TRBJ2-1
abundance: .
v_gene: TRBV4-3
len: 16

CDR3nt: TGTGCCAGTAGGGTGGTGGGGAATGAAAAACTGTTTTTT
CDR3aa: CASRVVGNEKLFF
d_gene: .
j_gene: TRBJ1-4
abundance: .
v_gene: TRBV19
len: 13

CDR3nt: TGTGCCAGCACCACGTACGGGGGGGGCTTCGCAGATACGCAGTATTTT
CDR3aa: CASTTYGGGFADTQYF
d_gene: TRBD2
j_gene: TRBJ2-3
abundance: .
v_gene: TRBV7-9
len: 16

CDR3nt: TGTGCCACCGGGACAGGGGGACACAATCAGCCCCAGCATTTT
CDR3aa: CATGTGGHNQPQHF
d_gene: TRBD1
j_gene: TRBJ1-5
abundance: .
v_gene: TRBV19
len: 14

CDR3nt: TGTGCCAGCAGCCAAGATTTGGGGAGGACCGAGGGGCCCCAGCATTTT
CDR3aa: CASSQDLGRTEGPQHF
d_gene: .
j_gene: TRBJ1-5
abundance: .
v_gene: TRBV4-2
len: 16

CDR3nt: TGTGCCAGCAGCTTATGGCCTGCGAACACCGGGGAGCTGTTTTTT
CDR3aa: CASSLWPANTGELFF
d_gene: .
j_gene: TRBJ2-2
abundance: .
v_gene: TRBV13
len: 15

CDR3nt: TGTGCCAGCAGTGCCCCGGGACCTAGTCAGCCCCAGCATTTT
CDR3aa: CASSAPGPSQPQHF
d_gene: .
j_gene: TRBJ1-5
abundance: .
v_gene: TRBV25-1
len: 14

CDR3nt: TGTGCCAGCAGCGTAGAACCGGCTCCGAGGGCGGCCGGGGAGCTGTTTTTT
CDR3aa: CASSVEPAPRAAGELFF
d_gene: .
j_gene: TRBJ2-2
abundance: .
v_gene: TRBV9
len: 17

CDR3nt: TGTGCCAGCAGTTATCCCCAGGGGTCAGAGACCCAGTACTTC
CDR3aa: CASSYPQGSETQYF
d_gene: .
j_gene: TRBJ2-5
abundance: few
v_gene: TRBV6-6
len: 14

CDR3nt: TGTGCCAGCAGACGACAGGGGATCAGCAATCAGCCCCAGCATTTT
CDR3aa: CASRRQGISNQPQHF
d_gene: TRBD1
j_gene: TRBJ1-5
abundance: .
v_gene: TRBV28
len: 15

CDR3nt: TGCGCCAGCAGCCTGGGGATGTTTGGTACTGGGGCCAACGTCCTGACTTTC
CDR3aa: CASSLGMFGTGANVLTF
d_gene: .
j_gene: TRBJ2-6
abundance: .
v_gene: TRBV5-1
len: 17

CDR3nt: TGTGCCAGCAGCGTAGCTACGGGACTAGCGGGAGGTCGGTCCTACAATGAGCAGTTCTTC
CDR3aa: CASSVATGLAGGRSYNEQFF
d_gene: TRBD2
j_gene: TRBJ2-1
abundance: few
v_gene: TRBV9
len: 20

CDR3nt: TGTGCCAGCAGCCCCAGGGGCACTGAAGCTTTCTTT
CDR3aa: CASSPRGTEAFF
d_gene: .
j_gene: TRBJ1-1
abundance: .
v_gene: TRBV5-8
len: 12

CDR3nt: TGTGCCAGCAGCGCGGGGGACTACTCCTACGAGCAGTACTTC
CDR3aa: CASSAGDYSYEQYF
d_gene: TRBD2
j_gene: TRBJ2-7
abundance: medium-sized
v_gene: TRBV9
len: 14

CDR3nt: TGTGCCAGCAGGCTGACAGGGGTACAGACCCAGTACTTC
CDR3aa: CASRLTGVQTQYF
d_gene: TRBD1
j_gene: TRBJ2-5
abundance: .
v_gene: TRBV6-5
len: 13

CDR3nt: TGCAGTGCTAGAGAAACAGATACGCAGTATTTT
CDR3aa: CSARETDTQYF
d_gene: .
j_gene: TRBJ2-3
abundance: .
v_gene: TRBV20-1
len: 11

CDR3nt: TGTGCCATCAGTGAGTCTAAGGCAGGGGCTAATGAAAAACTGTTTTTT
CDR3aa: CAISESKAGANEKLFF
d_gene: .
j_gene: TRBJ1-4
abundance: .
v_gene: TRBV10-3
len: 16

CDR3nt: TGTGCCAGCAGAAGACAGGTCTGGGACGAGCAGTACTTC
CDR3aa: CASRRQVWDEQYF
d_gene: .
j_gene: TRBJ2-7
abundance: .
v_gene: TRBV2
len: 13

CDR3nt: TGTGCCAGCAGTGAATTCTCGGGGTATGGCTACACCTTC
CDR3aa: CASSEFSGYGYTF
d_gene: .
j_gene: TRBJ1-2
abundance: .
v_gene: TRBV25-1
len: 13

CDR3nt: TGTGCCAGCAGCCACCCAGGGGGGCCCGCAGGGAATGAGCAGTTCTTC
CDR3aa: CASSHPGGPAGNEQFF
d_gene: .
j_gene: TRBJ2-1
abundance: medium-sized
v_gene: TRBV14
len: 16

CDR3nt: TGTGCCAGCAGTTTCTTAGGTGTGGCCTACGAGCAGTACTTC
CDR3aa: CASSFLGVAYEQYF
d_gene: .
j_gene: TRBJ2-7
abundance: few
v_gene: TRBV28
len: 14

CDR3nt: TGTGCCAGCAGTTTGAGAGGGAATGAGCAGTTCTTC
CDR3aa: CASSLRGNEQFF
d_gene: .
j_gene: TRBJ2-1
abundance: .
v_gene: TRBV27
len: 12

CDR3nt: TGTGCCAGCAGGGATCGGGTGAACACTGAAGCTTTCTTT
CDR3aa: CASRDRVNTEAFF
d_gene: .
j_gene: TRBJ1-1
abundance: few
v_gene: TRBV27
len: 13

CDR3nt: TGCGCCAGCAGTGAGCCTAGCGGGGGAAACGAGCAGTACTTC
CDR3aa: CASSEPSGGNEQYF
d_gene: TRBD2
j_gene: TRBJ2-7
abundance: once
v_gene: TRBV10-2
len: 14

CDR3nt: TGTGCCAGCAGCCAAGTTCGAGCGGGGGGCACAGATACGCAGTATTTT
CDR3aa: CASSQVRAGGTDTQYF
d_gene: TRBD2
j_gene: TRBJ2-3
abundance: .
v_gene: TRBV4-2
len: 16

CDR3nt: TGTGCCAGCACCCTAGCTTTACAGGGCTTCTCGCGGAATTCACCCCTCCACTTT
CDR3aa: CASTLALQGFSRNSPLHF
d_gene: .
j_gene: TRBJ1-6
abundance: .
v_gene: TRBV27
len: 18

CDR3nt: TGTGCCAGCAGTTCTTTGACCGGGGAGCTGTTTTTT
CDR3aa: CASSSLTGELFF
d_gene: .
j_gene: TRBJ2-2
abundance: .
v_gene: TRBV6-5
len: 12

CDR3nt: TGTGCCAGCAGCCAAGATCTAGCGGGGGCTTACAATGAGCAGTTCTTC
CDR3aa: CASSQDLAGAYNEQFF
d_gene: TRBD2
j_gene: TRBJ2-1
abundance: .
v_gene: TRBV14
len: 16

CDR3nt: TGTGCCAGCAGCTTAAATTTAATTTCTGGAAACACCATATATTTT
CDR3aa: CASSLNLISGNTIYF
d_gene: .
j_gene: TRBJ1-3
abundance: .
v_gene: TRBV7-2
len: 15

CDR3nt: TGTGCCAGCAGCTTGCTCCTCGGGCAGCCCCAGCATTTT
CDR3aa: CASSLLLGQPQHF
d_gene: .
j_gene: TRBJ1-5
abundance: .
v_gene: TRBV5-6
len: 13

CDR3nt: TGTGCCAGCACCCAAGGGACGGGAGGGCCCCACAATGAGCAGTTCTTC
CDR3aa: CASTQGTGGPHNEQFF
d_gene: TRBD2
j_gene: TRBJ2-1
abundance: .
v_gene: TRBV11-2
len: 16

CDR3nt: TGTGCCAGCAGCCAGATAGCGGGAATGGGCACCGGGGAGCTGTTTTTT
CDR3aa: CASSQIAGMGTGELFF
d_gene: TRBD2
j_gene: TRBJ2-2
abundance: .
v_gene: TRBV14
len: 16

CDR3nt: TGCACCAGCAGCCAAGGGAAGGGCGAGACCCAGTACTTC
CDR3aa: CTSSQGKGETQYF
d_gene: .
j_gene: TRBJ2-5
abundance: once
v_gene: TRBV1
len: 13

CDR3nt: TGTGCCAGCAGCTTGGCCCCTGACAGGGCTGGAAACACCATATATTTT
CDR3aa: CASSLAPDRAGNTIYF
d_gene: TRBD1
j_gene: TRBJ1-3
abundance: .
v_gene: TRBV5-6
len: 16

CDR3nt: TGTGCCAGCAGTTCGGGGACGACCTACGGCTACACCTTC
CDR3aa: CASSSGTTYGYTF
d_gene: .
j_gene: TRBJ1-2
abundance: .
v_gene: TRBV25-1
len: 13

CDR3nt: TGTGCCAGCAGCTTGGGGACCCAAGAGACCCAGTACTTC
CDR3aa: CASSLGTQETQYF
d_gene: .
j_gene: TRBJ2-5
abundance: .
v_gene: TRBV5-4
len: 13